This T cell receptor (beta chain) was identified in a study of T cells in narcolepsy. Clones were sequenced by immunoSEQ multiplex PCR, and TCRdb holds only the in-frame ones, with some missing. Here the sample spans about 34,000 clones, 80% to 85% being singletons. Turning to this clone: The antigen remains undetermined.

Study-level results: Autoreactive clonotypes reportedly recurred in blood of same and different patients, not controls.

This sequence was found in a human donor with narcolepsy. The sample was CD45RA- memory CD4+ T cells from PBMCs.

CDR3 in amino acids: CASSLGGAGARYNEQFF. CDR3 nucleotide sequence: TGCGCCAGCAGCTTGGGTGGGGCGGGGGCCCGATACAATGAGCAGTTCTTC. The J gene is TRBJ2-1, the V gene TRBV5-1; D possibly corresponds to TRBD2 (7 bases). Trimming left V 0 bases short and J 4 bases short, with 17 bases between. CDR1 SGHRS and CDR2 YFSETQ come from the germline V gene. This CDR3 region has 17 residues.